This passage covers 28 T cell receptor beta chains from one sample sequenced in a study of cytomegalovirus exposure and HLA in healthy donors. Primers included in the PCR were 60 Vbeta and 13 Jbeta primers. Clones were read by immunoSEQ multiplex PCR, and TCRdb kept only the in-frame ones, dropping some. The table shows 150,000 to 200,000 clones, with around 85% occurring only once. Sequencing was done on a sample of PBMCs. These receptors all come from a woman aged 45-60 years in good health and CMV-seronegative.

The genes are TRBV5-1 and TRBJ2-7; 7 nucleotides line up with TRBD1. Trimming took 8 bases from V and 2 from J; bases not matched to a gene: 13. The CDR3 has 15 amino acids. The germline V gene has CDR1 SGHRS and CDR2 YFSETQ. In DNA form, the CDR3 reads TGCGCCAGTCGACTCCCGGGACAGAGAACCTACGAGCAGTACTTC. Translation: CASRLPGQRTYEQYF.

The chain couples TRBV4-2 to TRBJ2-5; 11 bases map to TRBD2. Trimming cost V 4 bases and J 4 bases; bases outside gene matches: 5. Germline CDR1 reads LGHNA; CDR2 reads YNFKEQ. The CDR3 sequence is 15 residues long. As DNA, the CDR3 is TGTGCCAGCAGCCGCGACGGACTAGCGGGAGAGACCCAGTACTTC. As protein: CASSRDGLAGETQYF.

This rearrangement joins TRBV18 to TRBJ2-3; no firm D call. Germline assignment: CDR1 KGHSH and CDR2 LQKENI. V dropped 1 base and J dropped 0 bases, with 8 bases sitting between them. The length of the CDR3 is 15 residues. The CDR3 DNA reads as TGTGCCAGCTCACCACTAGGAGTAAGCACAGATACGCAGTATTTT. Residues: CASSPLGVSTDTQYF.

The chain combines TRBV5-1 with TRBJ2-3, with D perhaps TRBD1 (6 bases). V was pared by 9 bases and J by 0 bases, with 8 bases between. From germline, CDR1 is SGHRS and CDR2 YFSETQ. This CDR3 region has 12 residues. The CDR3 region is CATTGSTDTQYF. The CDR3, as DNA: TGCGCCACCACAGGGAGCACAGATACGCAGTATTTT.

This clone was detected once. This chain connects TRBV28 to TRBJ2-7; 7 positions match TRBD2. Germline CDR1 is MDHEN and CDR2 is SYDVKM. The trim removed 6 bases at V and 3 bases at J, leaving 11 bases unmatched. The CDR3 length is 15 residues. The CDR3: CASSATSAGIYEQYF. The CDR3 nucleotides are TGTGCCAGCAGCGCCACATCAGCGGGGATCTACGAGCAGTACTTC.

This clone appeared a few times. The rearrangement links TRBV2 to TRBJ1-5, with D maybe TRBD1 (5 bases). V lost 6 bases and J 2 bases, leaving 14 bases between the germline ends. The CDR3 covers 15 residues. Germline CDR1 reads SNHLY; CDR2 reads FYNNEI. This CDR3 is CASRQAAGGNQPQHF. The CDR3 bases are TGTGCCAGCAGGCAAGCGGCGGGGGGCAATCAGCCCCAGCATTTT.

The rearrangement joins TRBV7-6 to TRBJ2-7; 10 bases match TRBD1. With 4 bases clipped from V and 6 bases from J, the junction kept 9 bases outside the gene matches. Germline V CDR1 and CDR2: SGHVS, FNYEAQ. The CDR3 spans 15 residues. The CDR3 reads CASSSDRGPTSEQYF. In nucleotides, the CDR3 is TGTGCCAGCAGCTCCGACAGGGGGCCGACGAGCGAGCAGTACTTC.

CDR3 in DNA: TGCAGCGTGGTAGGGGCGCGGGAGCAGTTCTTC. It is translated as CSVVGAREQFF. The chain links TRBV29-1 to TRBJ2-1, with a possible D match to TRBD1 (5 bases). This CDR3 comprises 11 residues. V dropped 6 bases and J dropped 10 bases, with 13 bases sitting between them. From germline, CDR1 is SQVTM and CDR2 ANQGSEA.

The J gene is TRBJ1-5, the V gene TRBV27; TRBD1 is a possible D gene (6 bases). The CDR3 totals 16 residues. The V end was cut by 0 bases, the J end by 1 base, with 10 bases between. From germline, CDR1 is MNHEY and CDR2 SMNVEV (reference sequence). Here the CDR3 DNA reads TGTGCCAGCAGTTTATCCGGACAGAGGAGCAATCAGCCCCAGCATTTT. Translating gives CASSLSGQRSNQPQHF.

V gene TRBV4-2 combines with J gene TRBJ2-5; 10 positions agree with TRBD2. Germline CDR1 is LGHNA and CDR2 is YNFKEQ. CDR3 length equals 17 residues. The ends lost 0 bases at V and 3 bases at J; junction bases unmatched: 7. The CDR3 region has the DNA TGTGCCAGCAGCCAAGATGGAACTAGCGGGACTGAAGAGACCCAGTACTTC. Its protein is CASSQDGTSGTEETQYF.

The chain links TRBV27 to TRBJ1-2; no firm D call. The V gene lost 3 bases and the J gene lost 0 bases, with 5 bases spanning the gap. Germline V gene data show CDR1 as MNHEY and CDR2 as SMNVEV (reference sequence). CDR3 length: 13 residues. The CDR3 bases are TGTGCCAGCAGTTTTCAGGCTAACTATGGCTACACCTTC. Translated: CASSFQANYGYTF.

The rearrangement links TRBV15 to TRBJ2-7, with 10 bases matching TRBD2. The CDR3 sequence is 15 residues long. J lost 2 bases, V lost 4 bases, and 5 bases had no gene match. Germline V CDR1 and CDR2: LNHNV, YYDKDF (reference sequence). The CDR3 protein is CATSKGTSDTYEQYF. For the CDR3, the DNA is TGTGCCACCAGCAAAGGGACTAGCGATACCTACGAGCAGTACTTC.

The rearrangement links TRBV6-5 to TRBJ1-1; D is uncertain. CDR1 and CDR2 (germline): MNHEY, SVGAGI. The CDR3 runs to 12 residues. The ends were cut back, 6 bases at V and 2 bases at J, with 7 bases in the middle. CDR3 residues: CASSEGNTEAFF. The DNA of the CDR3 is TGTGCCAGCAGCGAGGGAAACACTGAAGCTTTCTTT.

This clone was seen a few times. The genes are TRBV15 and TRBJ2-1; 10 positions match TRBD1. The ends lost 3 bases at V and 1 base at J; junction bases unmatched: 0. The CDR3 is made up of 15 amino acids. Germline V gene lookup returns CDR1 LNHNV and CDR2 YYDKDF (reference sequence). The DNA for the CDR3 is TGTGCCACCAGCAGGGACAGGGGGTCCTACAATGAGCAGTTCTTC. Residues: CATSRDRGSYNEQFF.

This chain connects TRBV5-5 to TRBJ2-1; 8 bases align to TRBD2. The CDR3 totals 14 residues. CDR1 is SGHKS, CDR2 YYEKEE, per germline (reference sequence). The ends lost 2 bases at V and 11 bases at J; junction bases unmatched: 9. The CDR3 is CASSFPGGRPQQFF. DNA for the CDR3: TGTGCCAGCAGCTTCCCTGGCGGGAGGCCTCAGCAGTTCTTC.

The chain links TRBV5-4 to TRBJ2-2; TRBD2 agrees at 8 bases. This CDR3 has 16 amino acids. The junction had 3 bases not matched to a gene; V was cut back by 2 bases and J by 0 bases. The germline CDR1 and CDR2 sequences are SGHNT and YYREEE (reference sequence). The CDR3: CASSLMGLANTGELFF. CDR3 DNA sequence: TGTGCCAGCAGCTTAATGGGACTAGCGAACACCGGGGAGCTGTTTTTT.

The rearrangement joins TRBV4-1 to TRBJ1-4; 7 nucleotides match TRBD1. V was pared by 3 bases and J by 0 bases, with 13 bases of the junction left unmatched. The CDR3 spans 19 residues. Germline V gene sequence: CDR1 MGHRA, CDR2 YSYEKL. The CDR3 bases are TGCGCCAGCAGCCAGTTAAGGGAGACAGGGACTGCAACTAATGAAAAACTGTTTTTT. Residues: CASSQLRETGTATNEKLFF.

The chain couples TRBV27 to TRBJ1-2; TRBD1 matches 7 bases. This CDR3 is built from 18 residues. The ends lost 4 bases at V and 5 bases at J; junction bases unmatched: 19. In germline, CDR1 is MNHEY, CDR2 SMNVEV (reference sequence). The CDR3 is CASSSSGTAASLGYGYTF. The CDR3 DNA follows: TGTGCCAGCAGTTCGTCCGGGACAGCTGCTTCCCTGGGGTATGGCTACACCTTC.

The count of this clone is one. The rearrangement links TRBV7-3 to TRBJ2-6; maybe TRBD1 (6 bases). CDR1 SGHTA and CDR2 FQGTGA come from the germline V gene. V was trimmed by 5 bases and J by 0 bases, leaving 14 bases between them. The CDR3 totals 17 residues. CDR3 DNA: TGTGCCAGCAGCGCTCGGACAGCCGACTCTGGGGCCAACGTCCTGACTTTC. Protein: CASSARTADSGANVLTF.

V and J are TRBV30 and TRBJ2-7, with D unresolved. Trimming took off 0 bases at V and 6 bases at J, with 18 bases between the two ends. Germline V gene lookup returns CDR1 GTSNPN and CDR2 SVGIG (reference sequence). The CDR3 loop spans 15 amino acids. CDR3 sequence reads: CAWSVLGGPMSEQYF. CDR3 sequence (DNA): TGTGCCTGGAGTGTACTCGGCGGCCCGATGAGCGAGCAGTACTTC.

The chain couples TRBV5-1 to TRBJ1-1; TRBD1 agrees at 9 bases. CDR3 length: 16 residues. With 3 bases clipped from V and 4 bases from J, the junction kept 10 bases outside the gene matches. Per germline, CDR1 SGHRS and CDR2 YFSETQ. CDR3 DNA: TGCGCCAGCAGCTCTGGGACAGGGAGGGTAGGCACTGAAGCTTTCTTT. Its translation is CASSSGTGRVGTEAFF.

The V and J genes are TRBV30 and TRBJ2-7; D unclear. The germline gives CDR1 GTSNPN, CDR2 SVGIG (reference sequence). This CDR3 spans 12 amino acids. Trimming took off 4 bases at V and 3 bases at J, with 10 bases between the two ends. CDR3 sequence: CAWTESRYEQYF. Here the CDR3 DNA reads TGTGCCTGGACGGAGAGCCGCTACGAGCAGTACTTC.

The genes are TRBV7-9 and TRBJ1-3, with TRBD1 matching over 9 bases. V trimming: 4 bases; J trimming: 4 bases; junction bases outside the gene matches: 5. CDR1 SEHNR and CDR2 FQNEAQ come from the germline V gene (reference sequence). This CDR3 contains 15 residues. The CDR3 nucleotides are TGTGCCAGCAGCTCACAGGGGGCTTACGGAAACACCATATATTTT. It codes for CASSSQGAYGNTIYF.

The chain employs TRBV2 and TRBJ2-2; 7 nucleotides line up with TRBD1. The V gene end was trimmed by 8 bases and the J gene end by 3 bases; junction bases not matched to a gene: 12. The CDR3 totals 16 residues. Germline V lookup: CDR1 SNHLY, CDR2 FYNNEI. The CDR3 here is CASFRPGTADTGELFF. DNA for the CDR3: TGTGCCAGCTTCCGGCCTGGGACAGCGGACACCGGGGAGCTGTTTTTT.

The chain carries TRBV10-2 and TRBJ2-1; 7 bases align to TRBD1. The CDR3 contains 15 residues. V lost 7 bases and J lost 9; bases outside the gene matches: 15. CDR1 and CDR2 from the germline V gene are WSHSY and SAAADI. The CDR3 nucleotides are TGCGCCAGCAACCCCTCCGGACAGGTTTCGGGTGAGCAGTTCTTC. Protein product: CASNPSGQVSGEQFF.

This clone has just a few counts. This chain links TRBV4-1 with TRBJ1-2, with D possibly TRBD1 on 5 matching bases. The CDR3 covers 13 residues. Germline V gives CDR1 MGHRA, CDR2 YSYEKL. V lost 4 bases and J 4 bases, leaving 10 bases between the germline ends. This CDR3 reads CASSPPDSYGYTF. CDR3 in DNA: TGCGCCAGCAGCCCTCCTGACAGCTATGGCTACACCTTC.

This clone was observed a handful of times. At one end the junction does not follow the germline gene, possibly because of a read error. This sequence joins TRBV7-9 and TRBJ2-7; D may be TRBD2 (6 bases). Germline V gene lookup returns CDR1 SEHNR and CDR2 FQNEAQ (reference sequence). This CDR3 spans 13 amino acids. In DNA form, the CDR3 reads TGTTCCAGCAGCTTATCGGGGGCCTACGAGCAGTACTTC. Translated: CSSSLSGAYEQYF.

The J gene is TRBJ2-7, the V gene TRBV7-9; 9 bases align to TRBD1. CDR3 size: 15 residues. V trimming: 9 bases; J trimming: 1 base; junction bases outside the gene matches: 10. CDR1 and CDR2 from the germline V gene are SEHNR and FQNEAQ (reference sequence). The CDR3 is CASRPPGQGSYEQYF. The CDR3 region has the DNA TGTGCCAGTAGACCGCCGGGACAGGGTTCCTACGAGCAGTACTTC. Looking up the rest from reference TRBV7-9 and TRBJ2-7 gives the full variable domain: DTGVSQNPRHKITKRGQNVTFRCDPISEHNRLYWYRQTLGQGPEFLTYFQNEAQLEKSRLLSDRFSAERPKGSFSTLEIQRTEQGDSAMYLCASRPPGQGSYEQYFGPGTRLTVT.